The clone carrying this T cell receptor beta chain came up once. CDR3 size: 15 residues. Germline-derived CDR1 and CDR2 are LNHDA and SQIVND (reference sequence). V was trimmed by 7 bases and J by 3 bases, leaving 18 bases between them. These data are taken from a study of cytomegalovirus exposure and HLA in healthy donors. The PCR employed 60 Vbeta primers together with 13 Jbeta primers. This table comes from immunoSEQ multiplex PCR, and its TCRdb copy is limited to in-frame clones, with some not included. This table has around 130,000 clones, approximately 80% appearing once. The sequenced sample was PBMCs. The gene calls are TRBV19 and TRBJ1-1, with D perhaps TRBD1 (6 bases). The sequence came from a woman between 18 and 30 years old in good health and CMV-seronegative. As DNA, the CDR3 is TGTGCCAGTATTCCGGGGGGCTGGGGAGACACTGAAGCTTTCTTT. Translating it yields CASIPGGWGDTEAFF.